The 24 T cell receptor beta chains presented below share a single source sample, sequenced in a study of Ad26.COV2.S vaccination and SARS-CoV-2 variants. The sample's treatment: roughly 19 received Ad26.COV2.S at low or high dose, single or two shots; 5 received placebo; per-sample allocation not given. At day 63 after the first vaccine or placebo injection, samples were drawn. Using immunoSEQ multiplex PCR, the repertoire was profiled, and TCRdb retains in-frame clones only, with some absent. The repertoire holds a few hundred thousand clones, with about nine tenths as singletons. The source material was peripheral blood, sampled in a trial of Ad26.COV2.S vaccine versus placebo. The source is a person aged 18-65 years who received the Ad26.COV2.S COVID-19 vaccine or a placebo.

The chain carries TRBV7-2 and TRBJ2-5, with 10 bases aligning to TRBD1. The V and J ends lost 4 bases and 2 bases, in that order; junction bases with no gene match: 4. Germline values: CDR1 SGHTA, CDR2 FQGNSA. The CDR3 has 15 residues. CDR3 DNA: TGTGCCAGCAGCTCCGACAGGGGGCGGCAAGAGACCCAGTACTTC. The encoded protein is CASSSDRGRQETQYF.

The V gene is TRBV27, the J gene TRBJ2-3, with 7 bases identical to TRBD2. Germline CDR1 reads MNHEY; CDR2 reads SMNVEV (reference sequence). This CDR3 has 17 amino acids. V was clipped by 0 bases and J by 4 bases; unmatched bases: 10. CDR3 in amino acids: CASSLSRGFVGADTQYF. In nucleotides, the CDR3 is TGTGCCAGCAGTTTATCGCGGGGGTTTGTAGGCGCAGATACGCAGTATTTT.

This sequence joins TRBV6-1 and TRBJ2-5; D is perhaps TRBD1 or TRBD2 (5 bases each). The CDR3 length is 17 residues. V dropped 3 bases and J dropped 3 bases, with 20 bases sitting between them. Germline CDR1 MNHNS, CDR2 SASEGT. Here the CDR3 DNA reads TGTGCCAGCAGTGACCGCCTCCGAGGGGTTTCGAAAGAGACCCAGTACTTC. Its translation is CASSDRLRGVSKETQYF.

CDR3 coding DNA: TGTGCCAGCAGCACAATTCGAAAGAACACTGAAGCTTTCTTT. Translation gives CASSTIRKNTEAFF. The chain has TRBV7-9 and TRBJ1-1; the D is unclear. V was clipped by 5 bases and J by 1 base, with 11 bases between them. CDR1 and CDR2 (germline): SEHNR, FQNEAQ (reference sequence). The CDR3 length is 14 residues.

This chain links TRBV10-1 with TRBJ1-2, with D unresolved. The CDR3 consists of 13 residues. The V gene's germline CDR1 is WNHNN and CDR2 SYGVQD (reference sequence). The V end was cut by 2 bases, the J end by 2 bases, with 6 bases between. CDR3 amino acids: CASSEGLNYGYTF. DNA for the CDR3: TGCGCCAGCAGTGAGGGATTAAACTATGGCTACACCTTC.

The chain employs TRBV24-1 and TRBJ2-5; 10 positions match TRBD1. Per the germline V gene, CDR1 is KGHDR and CDR2 is SFDVKD. The CDR3 spans 13 residues. Losses at the gene ends were 7 bases for V and 3 bases for J; bases not matched to a gene: 1. CDR3 DNA sequence: TGTGCCACCAGAGGGACAGGGGAAGAGACCCAGTACTTC. It specifies CATRGTGEETQYF.

V usage is TRBV19 and J usage is TRBJ2-3; D gene unclear. From germline, CDR1 is LNHDA and CDR2 SQIVND (reference sequence). The CDR3 sequence is 15 residues long. Deletions cut 3 bases from V and 0 bases from J, with 10 bases between. The CDR3 here is CASSMNPRSTDTQYF. CDR3 nucleotide sequence: TGTGCCAGTAGTATGAACCCGCGGAGCACAGATACGCAGTATTTT.

The J gene is TRBJ1-6, the V gene TRBV24-1; 8 bases align to TRBD1. The CDR3 has 15 amino acids. After removal of 9 bases from V and 5 bases from J, the junction contained 8 bases not matched to a gene. CDR1 KGHDR and CDR2 SFDVKD come from the germline V gene. In DNA, the CDR3 is TGTGCCACCGCATCAGGGGGCAGCGATAATTCACCCCTCCACTTT. It encodes CATASGGSDNSPLHF.

The CDR3 DNA sequence: TGTGCCAGCAGTTATCAGGGGCCCACTGAAGCTTTCTTT. This gives the protein CASSYQGPTEAFF. V gene TRBV6-1 combines with J gene TRBJ1-1, with D possibly being TRBD1 (6 bases). The CDR3 is made up of 13 amino acids. Per germline, CDR1 MNHNS and CDR2 SASEGT. Trimming pared 5 bases from V and 4 bases from J, leaving 11 bases between.

This clone was observed a handful of times. The V and J genes are TRBV7-9 and TRBJ2-7, with D hard to call. V was shortened by 1 base and J by 2 bases, with 12 bases between the two germline ends. Germline V gene lookup returns CDR1 SEHNR and CDR2 FQNEAQ (reference sequence). This CDR3 region has 15 residues. As DNA, the CDR3 is TGTGCCAGCAGCTTAGACAGCAGGCCACCCTACGAGCAGTACTTC. Its translation is CASSLDSRPPYEQYF.

This sequence joins TRBV29-1 and TRBJ2-3; D remains unclear. The germline gives CDR1 SQVTM, CDR2 ANQGSEA. With 3 bases removed from V and 0 bases from J, the gap between germline ends came to 7 bases. This CDR3 is built from 13 residues. The CDR3 nucleotides are TGCAGCGTTGACTCCGACAGCACAGATACGCAGTATTTT. This encodes CSVDSDSTDTQYF.

CDR3 region: CATVNRDLSTLYQPQHF. The CDR3 DNA reads TGTGCCACGGTCAACCGGGACCTTAGCACGCTGTATCAGCCCCAGCATTTT. The chain uses TRBV28 and TRBJ1-5; a possible D gene is TRBD1 (5 bases). V gave up 10 bases and J gave up 5 bases, with 27 bases separating them. The CDR3 consists of 17 residues. CDR1 is MDHEN, CDR2 SYDVKM, per germline. Filled out from reference TRBV28 and TRBJ1-5, the complete variable domain reads DVKVTQSSRYLVKRTGEKVFLECVQDMDHENMFWYRQDPGLGLRLIYFSYDVKMKEKGDIPEGYSVSREKKERFSLILESASTNQTSMYLCATVNRDLSTLYQPQHFGDGTRLSIL.

In the case of this clone: This specimen includes other DNA sequences encoding the same CDR3. J is TRBJ1-5 and V is TRBV18; D call uncertain. Germline values: CDR1 KGHSH, CDR2 LQKENI. The CDR3 extends over 13 amino acids. Trimming removed 2 bases at V and 0 bases at J, with 2 bases between. CDR3 coding DNA: TGTGCCAGCTCACCAGATAGCAATCAGCCCCAGCATTTT. Protein product: CASSPDSNQPQHF. The whole variable domain, remainder taken from reference TRBV18 and TRBJ1-5, is NAGVMQNPRHLVRRRGQEARLRCSPMKGHSHVYWYRQLPEEGLKFMVYLQKENIIDESGMPKERFSAEFPKEGPSILRIQQVVRGDSAAYFCASSPDSNQPQHFGDGTRLSIL.

The chain recombines TRBV6-6 with TRBJ2-3, with 11 bases lining up with TRBD2. After removal of 6 bases from V and 1 base from J, the junction contained 3 bases not matched to a gene. CDR3 size: 15 residues. The germline V gene has CDR1 MNHNY and CDR2 SVGAGI (reference sequence). CDR3 coding DNA: TGTGCCAGCAGGGGGACTAGCGGCCGCACAGATACGCAGTATTTT. Its protein product is CASRGTSGRTDTQYF.

This clone was detected only once. V is TRBV24-1 and J is TRBJ2-7, with no clear D. V dropped 1 base and J dropped 4 bases, with 7 bases sitting between them. Germline V gives CDR1 KGHDR, CDR2 SFDVKD. The CDR3 runs to 13 residues. The CDR3 DNA reads TGTGCCACCAGTGATTTCGGGCAGTACGAGCAGTACTTC. It translates to CATSDFGQYEQYF.

The chain combines TRBV19 with TRBJ1-2; D gene ambiguous. The CDR3 totals 11 residues. V shed 9 bases and J shed 3 bases, with 8 bases lying between them. Germline V gives CDR1 LNHDA, CDR2 SQIVND (reference sequence). CDR3 in amino acids: CASGPYYGYTF. The CDR3 DNA is TGTGCCAGCGGACCCTACTATGGCTACACCTTC.

The rearrangement links TRBV7-8 to TRBJ1-5, with D perhaps matching TRBD1 (6 bases). The CDR3 totals 16 residues. V gave up 1 base and J gave up 7 bases, with 17 bases separating them. Germline V lookup: CDR1 SGHVS, CDR2 FQNEAQ. CDR3 in DNA: TGTGCCAGCAGCTTAGATGGTACAGGGTATTTACAGCCCCAGCATTTT. It translates to CASSLDGTGYLQPQHF.

This rearrangement joins TRBV28 to TRBJ1-1, with D possibly TRBD1 on 5 matching bases. The CDR3 covers 18 residues. Per the germline V gene, CDR1 is MDHEN and CDR2 is SYDVKM. Trimming left V 3 bases short and J 4 bases short, with 24 bases between. CDR3 amino acids: CASSFKAGFGGFRTEAFF. The CDR3 region has the DNA TGTGCCAGCAGTTTTAAGGCGGGGTTTGGGGGATTTCGCACTGAAGCTTTCTTT. The full variable domain, completed using reference TRBV28 and TRBJ1-1, is DVKVTQSSRYLVKRTGEKVFLECVQDMDHENMFWYRQDPGLGLRLIYFSYDVKMKEKGDIPEGYSVSREKKERFSLILESASTNQTSMYLCASSFKAGFGGFRTEAFFGQGTRLTVV.

The rearrangement uses TRBV27 and TRBJ2-6, with 8 bases aligning to TRBD1. The V gene end was trimmed by 1 base and the J gene end by 0 bases; junction bases not matched to a gene: 11. CDR3 length: 20 residues. From germline, CDR1 is MNHEY and CDR2 SMNVEV (reference sequence). The CDR3 DNA follows: TGTGCCAGCAGTTTATTTCAGGGGGCGCATGGTTACTCTGGGGCCAACGTCCTGACTTTC. This encodes CASSLFQGAHGYSGANVLTF.

The chain joins TRBV29-1 to TRBJ2-1; TRBD1 agrees at 8 bases. The CDR3 totals 14 residues. Germline assignment: CDR1 SQVTM and CDR2 ANQGSEA. Trimming cost V 4 bases and J 4 bases; bases outside gene matches: 6. The CDR3 DNA reads as TGCAGCGTTGCGACAGGGGACCCGTACAATGAGCAGTTCTTC. It is translated as CSVATGDPYNEQFF.

This clone appeared once. The rearrangement links TRBV19 to TRBJ2-7; 11 bases align to TRBD1. This CDR3 is built from 16 residues. Per germline, CDR1 LNHDA and CDR2 SQIVND (reference sequence). The trim removed 3 bases at V and 0 bases at J, leaving 4 bases unmatched. CDR3 amino acids: CASSIVGTGGSYEQYF. CDR3 in DNA: TGTGCCAGTAGTATTGTTGGGACAGGGGGCTCCTACGAGCAGTACTTC.

The chain carries TRBV7-2 and TRBJ2-7; 10 bases match TRBD2. CDR3 size: 14 residues. Trimming at V came to 5 bases and at J to 2 bases, leaving 3 bases not matched to a gene. In germline, CDR1 is SGHTA, CDR2 FQGNSA. CDR3 in amino acids: CASSLSGGAYEQYF. The CDR3 DNA reads TGTGCCAGCAGCCTCAGCGGGGGGGCCTACGAGCAGTACTTC.

V usage is TRBV5-1 and J usage is TRBJ2-1, with TRBD2 matching 11 bases. This CDR3 contains 16 residues. The V segment lost 4 bases and the J segment 6 bases; nucleotides outside the gene matches: 9. Germline V gene lookup returns CDR1 SGHRS and CDR2 YFSETQ. The CDR3 loop is CASSPGVAGGRNEQFF. CDR3 nucleotide sequence: TGCGCCAGCAGCCCGGGGGTAGCGGGGGGGCGCAATGAGCAGTTCTTC.

The V call is TRBV6-5, the J call TRBJ1-5; 9 bases map to TRBD1. The V segment lost 5 bases and the J segment 5 bases; nucleotides outside the gene matches: 1. CDR1 is MNHEY, CDR2 SVGAGI, per germline. This CDR3 has 13 residues. The CDR3 DNA reads as TGTGCCAGCAGTCGGACAGGGGATCAGCCCCAGCATTTT. Translating it yields CASSRTGDQPQHF.